This TCR beta chain was sequenced for a study of shared clonotypes between healthy human individuals. Naive CD8 cells lacked CD45RO, underwent positive selection for CCR7 and left out terminally differentiated effector memory CD45RA+ cells. Donors, without exception, were Caucasian adults residing in Nashville, Tennessee. The germline CDR1 and CDR2 sequences are SGHNT and YYREEE (reference sequence). Deletions cut 4 bases from V and 2 bases from J, with 3 bases between. This CDR3 has 12 residues. Regarding the study as a whole: Tissues were not sampled, only blood, and their repertoires likely differ. A handful of donors shared approximately 5% of their naive CD4 clonotypes. Generation of non-shared clonotypes was less probable than generation of clonotypes shared by all four donors.

The repertoire was sequenced with immunoSEQ multiplex PCR; TCRdb's copy has only in-frame clones and lacks some. Of about 590,000 clones listed, nearly 97% are singletons. Concerning this clone itself: Its antigen is as yet unknown.

The V and J genes are TRBV5-4 and TRBJ2-2; D gene uncertain. Sequences were obtained from naive CD8+ T cells sorted from blood. The TCR sequence derives from a woman under 40 in good health. CDR3 region: CASSANTGELFF. For the CDR3, the DNA is TGTGCCAGCAGCGCTAACACCGGGGAGCTGTTTTTT.